These 15 T cell receptor beta chains were sequenced from one sample in a study of blood T cell repertoires in COVID-19. Some clones are missing from TCRdb's copy, which holds only in-frame ones; the method was immunoSEQ multiplex PCR. The sample carries over 75,000 clones, less than 85% recorded once. Sequenced input: peripheral blood. The receptors come from a human donor in a cohort sampled during active COVID-19.

The J gene is TRBJ2-6, the V gene TRBV29-1; D ambiguous. Between the trimmed V and J ends, which lost 6 bases and 0 bases, there was a span of 9 bases. Germline CDR1 reads SQVTM; CDR2 reads ANQGSEA. The CDR3 runs 14 residues. CDR3 in DNA: TGCAGCGTGAGCTTGAGCTCTGGGGCCAACGTCCTGACTTTC. Amino acids: CSVSLSSGANVLTF.

The chain is built from TRBV6-5 and TRBJ2-7, with a tentative D call TRBD1 (6 bases). The length of the CDR3 is 13 residues. The V end lost 9 bases, the J end lost 0 bases, and 12 bases lay between the germline ends. Germline assignment: CDR1 MNHEY and CDR2 SVGAGI. CDR3 residues: CASRTGNSYEQYF. The CDR3 nucleotides read TGTGCCAGTAGAACAGGGAACTCCTACGAGCAGTACTTC.

This clone was seen just once. The chain carries TRBV4-3 and TRBJ1-2; 8 nucleotides agree with TRBD1. The germline CDR1 and CDR2 sequences are LGHNA and YSLEER. V shed 1 base and J 8 bases; nucleotides not matched to a gene: 3. CDR3 size: 13 residues. The CDR3 DNA sequence: TGCGCCAGCAGCCAAGGACAGGGGCGCGGCTACACCTTC. This encodes CASSQGQGRGYTF.

In its sample, this clone was seen a few times. J is TRBJ2-5 and V is TRBV2; TRBD2 aligns across 7 bases. Germline V gene sequence: CDR1 SNHLY, CDR2 FYNNEI. V dropped 4 bases and J dropped 4; count of bases not matched to a gene: 6. CDR3 length equals 14 residues. The CDR3 DNA sequence: TGTGCCAGCAGTGCTTCCTCGGGGGGAGAGACCCAGTACTTC. Protein: CASSASSGGETQYF.

The chain employs TRBV6-5 and TRBJ1-6; D remains unclear. Trimming stripped 6 bases from V and 6 bases from J, with 15 bases between. Germline V gene lookup returns CDR1 MNHEY and CDR2 SVGAGI. The CDR3 runs to 15 residues. The CDR3 region has the DNA TGTGCCAGCAGCCCGGCGGGAGTTAGTAATTCACCCCTCCACTTT. Translated, it gives CASSPAGVSNSPLHF.

The count of this clone is one. The chain is built from TRBV6-1 and TRBJ2-3; TRBD2 matches 12 bases. V was clipped by 4 bases and J by 2 bases; unmatched bases: 4. The CDR3 covers 16 residues. The germline CDR1 and CDR2 sequences are MNHNS and SASEGT. The CDR3 loop is CASSGRLAGDTDTQYF. The DNA of the CDR3 is TGTGCCAGCAGTGGGAGACTAGCGGGAGACACAGATACGCAGTATTTT.

V usage is TRBV19 and J usage is TRBJ2-3; TRBD2 matches 7 bases. Per the germline V gene, CDR1 is LNHDA and CDR2 is SQIVND (reference sequence). V lost 3 bases to trimming and J lost 8 bases; unmatched junction nucleotides: 5. This CDR3 has 13 amino acids. CDR3 loop: CASSIKQRGTQYF. The CDR3 nucleotides read TGTGCCAGTAGTATCAAGCAGCGGGGTACGCAGTATTTT.

The chain links TRBV9 to TRBJ2-7, with 7 bases fitting TRBD2. This CDR3 contains 16 residues. In germline, CDR1 is SGDLS, CDR2 YYNGEE. With V trimmed by 4 bases and J by 4 bases, 14 bases remained unmatched. The CDR3 protein is CASSSPRPGTTYEQYF. In nucleotides, the CDR3 is TGTGCCAGCAGCTCGCCCCGTCCCGGGACTACATACGAGCAGTACTTC.

The V gene is TRBV30, the J gene TRBJ2-1; 7 bases match TRBD1. V shed 4 bases, J shed 0 bases, and the junction held 9 bases outside the gene matches. Per the germline V gene, CDR1 is GTSNPN and CDR2 is SVGIG (reference sequence). This CDR3 comprises 16 residues. For the CDR3, the DNA is TGTGCCTGGACTGGTCCGTCAGGGGGCTCCTACAATGAGCAGTTCTTC. Amino acids: CAWTGPSGGSYNEQFF.

This chain links TRBV24-1 with TRBJ2-1, with 9 nucleotides matching TRBD2. The CDR3 sequence is 16 residues long. The V and J ends lost 5 bases and 0 bases, in that order; junction bases with no gene match: 4. Germline CDR1 is KGHDR and CDR2 is SFDVKD. As DNA, the CDR3 is TGTGCCACCAGTGGGACTAGCGTAAGCTCCTACAATGAGCAGTTCTTC. Translation: CATSGTSVSSYNEQFF.

The chain employs TRBV5-1 and TRBJ2-6; D call uncertain. This CDR3 is 17 amino acids long. V was shortened by 2 bases and J by 0 bases, with 12 bases between the two germline ends. CDR1 and CDR2 (germline): SGHRS, YFSETQ. CDR3 sequence reads: CASSFGVLGSGANVLTF. The CDR3 DNA is TGCGCCAGCAGCTTTGGCGTGCTAGGCTCTGGGGCCAACGTCCTGACTTTC.

This chain connects TRBV29-1 to TRBJ1-1, with 10 bases fitting TRBD1. J gave up 3 bases and V 4 bases, and 5 bases lay outside the gene matches. Per the germline V gene, CDR1 is SQVTM and CDR2 is ANQGSEA. This CDR3 spans 14 amino acids. CDR3 sequence: CSVGDRGGYTEAFF. The CDR3 DNA reads TGCAGCGTTGGGGACAGGGGAGGGTACACTGAAGCTTTCTTT.

The V gene is TRBV25-1, the J gene TRBJ2-5; 7 bases agree with TRBD2. This CDR3 is 13 amino acids long. Germline values: CDR1 MGHDK, CDR2 SYGVNS. Trimming took 0 bases from V and 5 from J; bases not matched to a gene: 0. CDR3 amino acids: CASSEYGGETQYF. Here the CDR3 DNA reads TGTGCCAGCAGTGAATACGGGGGGGAGACCCAGTACTTC.

This rearrangement joins TRBV5-1 to TRBJ1-1; D gene uncertain. The CDR3 contains 13 residues. V lost 0 bases and J lost 3, with 6 bases in between. Germline V gene sequence: CDR1 SGHRS, CDR2 YFSETQ. The CDR3 DNA reads TGCGCCAGCAGCTTGGAGCCCTACACTGAAGCTTTCTTT. Translating gives CASSLEPYTEAFF.

In this sample, this clone turned up once. The chain combines TRBV6-4 with TRBJ1-2, with 9 nucleotides matching TRBD1. This CDR3 comprises 13 residues. J was trimmed by 4 bases and V by 6 bases; bases with no gene match: 3. The V gene's germline CDR1 is MRHNA and CDR2 SNTAGT. The CDR3 sequence: CASRPGQGYGYTF. CDR3 in DNA: TGTGCCAGCAGACCGGGACAGGGCTATGGCTACACCTTC.